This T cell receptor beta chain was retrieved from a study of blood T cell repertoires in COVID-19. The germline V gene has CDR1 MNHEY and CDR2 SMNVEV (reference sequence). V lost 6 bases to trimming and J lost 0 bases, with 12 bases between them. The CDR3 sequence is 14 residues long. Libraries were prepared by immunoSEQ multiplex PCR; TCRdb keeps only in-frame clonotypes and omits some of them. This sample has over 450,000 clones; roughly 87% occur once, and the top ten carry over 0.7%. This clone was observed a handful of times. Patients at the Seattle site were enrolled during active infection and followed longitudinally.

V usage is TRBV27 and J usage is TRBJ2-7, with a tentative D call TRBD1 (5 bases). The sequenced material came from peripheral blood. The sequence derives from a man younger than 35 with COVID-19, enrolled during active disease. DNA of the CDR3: TGTGCCAGCAGGCCCACAGGTAACTCCTACGAGCAGTACTTC. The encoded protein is CASRPTGNSYEQYF.